What follows are 2 T cell receptor beta chains derived from one specimen sequenced in a study of cytomegalovirus exposure and HLA in healthy donors. 13 Jbeta primers and 60 Vbeta primers were used for the PCR. Clones were sequenced by immunoSEQ multiplex PCR, and TCRdb holds only the in-frame ones, with some missing. The sample lists roughly 80,000 clones, about 80% seen once, with approximately 3.4% in the top ten. Sequencing input: PBMCs. These TCRs come from a middle-aged man in good health and CMV-seronegative.

The table lists this clone with a count of one. The V call is TRBV7-8, the J call TRBJ1-4; D may be TRBD1 (6 bases). Germline assignment: CDR1 SGHVS and CDR2 FQNEAQ. V was cut by 1 base and J by 1 base, with 16 bases left in between. The CDR3 covers 18 residues. The CDR3 nucleotides read TGTGCCAGCAGCTTAGTTGCCGGCAGGGGTAGAACTAATGAAAAACTGTTTTTT. This gives the protein CASSLVAGRGRTNEKLFF.

The chain is built from TRBV11-2 and TRBJ1-6; 9 bases are a match to TRBD1. CDR1 and CDR2 from the germline V gene are SGHAT and FQNNGV. With V trimmed by 1 base and J by 10 bases, 5 bases remained unmatched. The CDR3 is 15 amino acids. CDR3 amino acids: CASSLVQGALSPLHF. The CDR3 DNA reads as TGTGCCAGCAGCTTAGTACAGGGGGCACTATCACCCCTCCACTTT.